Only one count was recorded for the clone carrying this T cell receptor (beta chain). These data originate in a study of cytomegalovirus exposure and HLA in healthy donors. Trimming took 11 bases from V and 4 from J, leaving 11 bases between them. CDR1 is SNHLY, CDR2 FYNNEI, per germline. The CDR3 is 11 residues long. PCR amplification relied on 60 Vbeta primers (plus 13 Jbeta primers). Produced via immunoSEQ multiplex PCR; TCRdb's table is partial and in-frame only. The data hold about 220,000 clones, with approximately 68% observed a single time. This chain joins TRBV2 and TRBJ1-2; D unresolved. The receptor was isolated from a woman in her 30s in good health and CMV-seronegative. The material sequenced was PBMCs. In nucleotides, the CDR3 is TGTGCCCTGAGGCGTGGCTATGGCTACACCTTC. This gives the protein CALRRGYGYTF.